The 7 T cell receptor beta chains below were found in one sample sequenced in a study of response to subunit inactivated influenza vaccine. TCRdb ran MiXCR on the RT-PCR reads and lists one entry per CDR3 protein. The repertoire holds about 570,000 distinct CDR3 sequences, with over 9% as singletons. These sequences were also reported in another study, on T cells expressing NK-cell markers. That paper notes: What made the TCR beta cDNA was 5'RACE template switching with UMIs.

Sequencing was performed on PBMCs from blood, taken on the day of vaccination. These receptors were collected from a man over 45 who received an inactivated influenza vaccine.

V is TRBV3-1 and J is TRBJ2-2; D is undetermined. The CDR3 is 14 residues long. Germline loops: CDR1 LGHDT, CDR2 YNNKEL (reference sequence). V was shortened by 1 base and J by 4 bases, with 7 bases between the two germline ends. Here the CDR3 DNA reads TGTGCCAGCAGCCAAGCAGTCGCCACCGGGGAGCTGTTTTTT. It translates to CASSQAVATGELFF.

The chain joins TRBV30 to TRBJ2-6; 8 bases match TRBD1. This CDR3 is 18 amino acids long. The V and J ends lost 1 base and 0 bases, in that order; junction bases with no gene match: 8. Germline lookup yields CDR1 GTSNPN and CDR2 SVGIG (reference sequence). The CDR3 sequence is CAWSATGGLNSGANVLTF. The CDR3 nucleotides are TGTGCCTGGAGTGCAACAGGGGGACTTAACTCTGGGGCCAACGTCCTGACTTTC.

This clonotype was recorded a few times. The chain has TRBV11-2 and TRBJ2-4, with 7 bases aligning to TRBD1. Trimming at V came to 5 bases and at J to 5 bases, leaving 3 bases not matched to a gene. The CDR3 runs 13 residues. In germline, CDR1 is SGHAT, CDR2 FQNNGV. DNA of the CDR3: TGTGCCAGCAGCCATGACAGGGAAAACATTCAGTACTTC. This encodes CASSHDRENIQYF.

This clonotype was counted between two and nine times. This chain links TRBV7-9 with TRBJ1-6; maybe TRBD1 (6 bases). Trimming took off 11 bases at V and 10 bases at J, with 24 bases between the two ends. The germline CDR1 and CDR2 sequences are SEHNR and FQNEAQ (reference sequence). This CDR3 is 15 amino acids long. The CDR3 reads CAVSPMDWGHSPLHF. CDR3 bases: TGTGCCGTCAGCCCAATGGATTGGGGGCACTCACCCCTCCACTTT. The full variable domain, its missing parts supplied by reference TRBV7-9 and TRBJ1-6, is DTGVSQNPRHKITKRGQNVTFRCDPISEHNRLYWYRQTLGQGPEFLTYFQNEAQLEKSRLLSDRFSAERPKGSFSTLEIQRTEQGDSAMYLCAVSPMDWGHSPLHFGNGTRLTVT.

The genes are TRBV4-3 and TRBJ1-5; TRBD1 is a possible D gene (5 bases). The germline V gene has CDR1 LGHNA and CDR2 YSLEER. Trimming pared 9 bases from V and 11 bases from J, leaving 11 bases between. The CDR3 sequence is 10 residues long. The CDR3: CARNPRAQHF. The CDR3 nucleotides read TGCGCCAGAAACCCCAGGGCCCAGCATTTT.

There are a few counts of this clonotype. J is TRBJ1-1 and V is TRBV3-1, with D possibly TRBD1 on 5 matching bases. CDR3 length: 13 residues. V was clipped by 1 base and J by 3 bases, with 6 bases between them. Germline V CDR1 and CDR2: LGHDT, YNNKEL (reference sequence). CDR3 in amino acids: CASSQAGDTEAFF. The CDR3 DNA reads as TGTGCCAGCAGCCAAGCGGGGGACACTGAAGCTTTCTTT.

This clonotype was detected a few times. The genes are TRBV5-1 and TRBJ1-2, with D unresolved. The CDR3 has 13 amino acids. The germline V gene encodes CDR1 SGHRS and CDR2 YFSETQ. V was pared by 1 base and J by 4 bases, with 8 bases between. The CDR3 region has the DNA TGCGCCAGCAGCTTGCCTTCAATCTATGGCTACACCTTC. Translating it yields CASSLPSIYGYTF. Together with reference TRBV5-1 and TRBJ1-2, the CDR3 gives the full variable domain: KAGVTQTPRYLIKTRGQQVTLSCSPISGHRSVSWYQQTPGQGLQFLFEYFSETQRNKGNFPGRFSGRQFSNSRSEMNVSTLELGDSALYLCASSLPSIYGYTFGSGTRLTVV.